This TCR beta chain was captured in a study of radiation and T cells in renal cell carcinoma. Points from the study as a whole: In blood, top tumor clones expanded by 2 weeks, shrinking by 4.

V gave up 6 bases and J gave up 1 base; unmatched junction bases: 7. This CDR3 has 15 amino acids. Germline V gene data show CDR1 as SNHLY and CDR2 as FYNNEI. Produced via immunoSEQ multiplex PCR; TCRdb's table is partial and in-frame only. The table lists around 26,000 clones, over 70% of them singletons. The time point here: blood 2 weeks post-SBRT. Noted treatment: 15 Gy SBRT to primary tumor, nephrectomy 4 weeks later. The patient's renal cell carcinoma had clear cell pathology. A note on this clone: The antigen remains unidentified.

The sequencing used blood, collected from a patient whose treatment included radiotherapy and nephrectomy. The receptor was derived from a man between 60 and 75 years old with renal cell carcinoma. The rearrangement joins TRBV2 to TRBJ2-7; 9 bases line up with TRBD1. The CDR3 DNA is TGTGCCAGCAGGCGGGACAGGGACGTGTCCTACGAGCAGTACTTC. The encoded protein is CASRRDRDVSYEQYF.